These 24 T cell receptor beta chains were sequenced from one sample in a study of graft-versus-host responses after intestinal transplantation. Data came from immunoSEQ multiplex PCR; TCRdb stores just in-frame clones and leaves some out. The sample records around 100,000 clones, over 85% being singletons. Antigens for these TCRs are unknown. This material consisted of unstimulated CD8+ T cells sorted from spleen or lymph node cells, taken before intestinal transplant. All receptors derive from a human donor who received an intestinal transplant.

The CDR3 DNA is TGCGCCAGCAGCCTTCCTGGAGATACGCAGTATTTT. Residues: CASSLPGDTQYF. This chain links TRBV5-1 with TRBJ2-3, with D hard to call. Per the germline V gene, CDR1 is SGHRS and CDR2 is YFSETQ. V was cut by 4 bases and J by 5 bases, with 8 bases left in between. CDR3 length: 12 residues.

The chain links TRBV4-2 to TRBJ1-6; the D gene is possibly TRBD1 (5 bases). The CDR3 sequence is 15 residues long. From germline, CDR1 is LGHNA and CDR2 YNFKEQ. Trimming removed 1 base at V and 4 bases at J, with 8 bases between. The CDR3, as DNA: TGTGCCAGCAGCCAAGTGGGGCAGTATAATTCACCCCTCCACTTT. It codes for CASSQVGQYNSPLHF.

This chain connects TRBV4-2 to TRBJ2-7, with D possibly being TRBD2 (7 bases). Trimming pared 5 bases from V and 3 bases from J, leaving 20 bases between. CDR1 is LGHNA, CDR2 YNFKEQ, per germline. This CDR3 has 16 amino acids. CDR3 sequence reads: CASSLAEGGGIYEQYF. The DNA of the CDR3 is TGTGCCAGCAGCTTGGCCGAGGGAGGGGGAATCTACGAGCAGTACTTC.

The chain couples TRBV4-1 to TRBJ2-2, with TRBD1 as a possible D gene (6 bases). Germline assignment: CDR1 MGHRA and CDR2 YSYEKL. V dropped 0 bases and J dropped 7 bases, with 15 bases sitting between them. This CDR3 comprises 16 residues. CDR3 sequence: CASSQDEQGYIGELFF. As DNA, the CDR3 is TGCGCCAGCAGCCAAGATGAACAGGGTTATATCGGGGAGCTGTTTTTT.

This chain links TRBV27 with TRBJ1-5; D remains unclear. Germline V gene data show CDR1 as MNHEY and CDR2 as SMNVEV (reference sequence). The CDR3 runs to 13 residues. V dropped 0 bases and J dropped 5 bases, with 5 bases sitting between them. This chain's CDR3 is CASSLSSDQPQHF. The DNA of the CDR3 is TGTGCCAGCAGTTTATCCTCAGATCAGCCCCAGCATTTT.

The V call is TRBV6-5, the J call TRBJ2-2, with 8 bases aligning to TRBD2. Germline lookup yields CDR1 MNHEY and CDR2 SVGAGI. Germline trimming cut 0 bases from V and 5 bases from J; bases unmatched to any gene: 5. There are 16 residues in the CDR3. As DNA, the CDR3 is TGTGCCAGCAGTTACTCTCGCGGGGGGAGGACCGGGGAGCTGTTTTTT. Its translation: CASSYSRGGRTGELFF.

The rearrangement links TRBV19 to TRBJ1-1; 9 bases align to TRBD1. The CDR3 covers 13 residues. V lost 6 bases to trimming and J lost 4 bases; unmatched junction nucleotides: 3. The V gene's germline CDR1 is LNHDA and CDR2 SQIVND (reference sequence). The CDR3 DNA reads as TGTGCCAGTAGAACAGGGGGCCGCACTGAAGCTTTCTTT. It encodes CASRTGGRTEAFF.

The chain couples TRBV4-1 to TRBJ1-6; D is ambiguous. This CDR3 contains 12 residues. Germline loops: CDR1 MGHRA, CDR2 YSYEKL. V lost 3 bases and J lost 8, with 5 bases in between. The CDR3 sequence: CASSHGDSPLHF. The CDR3 DNA is TGCGCCAGCAGCCACGGGGATTCACCCCTCCACTTT.

The rearrangement joins TRBV28 to TRBJ1-2; D might be TRBD1 (6 bases). The CDR3 length is 17 residues. From germline, CDR1 is MDHEN and CDR2 SYDVKM. Between the trimmed V and J ends, which lost 5 bases and 4 bases, there was a span of 23 bases. This chain's CDR3 is CASSANRVIREGYGYTF. DNA of the CDR3: TGTGCCAGCAGTGCTAACAGGGTTATCAGGGAGGGCTATGGCTACACCTTC.

The V and J genes are TRBV6-1 and TRBJ2-1, with 8 bases aligning to TRBD2. The V and J ends lost 8 bases and 3 bases, in that order; junction bases with no gene match: 9. The germline V gene has CDR1 MNHNS and CDR2 SASEGT. The CDR3 runs 15 residues. CDR3 coding DNA: TGTGCCAGCCCCACCGGGGGGGCGGACTACAATGAGCAGTTCTTC. It specifies CASPTGGADYNEQFF.

The chain combines TRBV6-5 with TRBJ2-1; no reliable D call. Germline CDR1 reads MNHEY; CDR2 reads SVGAGI. The CDR3 consists of 13 residues. V was pared by 0 bases and J by 10 bases, with 10 bases between. CDR3: CASSYSIGGEQFF. The DNA of the CDR3 is TGTGCCAGCAGTTACTCGATAGGTGGGGAGCAGTTCTTC.

The chain recombines TRBV7-2 with TRBJ2-2; no clear D. The CDR3 has 11 residues. V was shortened by 2 bases and J by 9 bases, with 4 bases between the two germline ends. Per the germline V gene, CDR1 is SGHTA and CDR2 is FQGNSA. This CDR3 reads CASSLNRELFF. The DNA for the CDR3 is TGTGCCAGCAGCTTAAACAGGGAGCTGTTTTTT. The full variable domain, its missing parts supplied by reference TRBV7-2 and TRBJ2-2, is GAGVSQSPSNKVTEKGKDVELRCDPISGHTALYWYRQSLGQGLEFLIYFQGNSAPDKSGLPSDRFSAERTGGSVSTLTIQRTQQEDSAVYLCASSLNRELFFGEGSRLTVL.

The chain has TRBV5-1 and TRBJ1-1; D perhaps matches TRBD1 (6 bases). CDR1 is SGHRS, CDR2 YFSETQ, per germline. The CDR3 is 15 residues long. Trimming stripped 1 base from V and 2 bases from J, with 12 bases between. As DNA, the CDR3 is TGCGCCAGCAGCTTGTTAGAGGGGGTTAACACTGAAGCTTTCTTT. Its translation is CASSLLEGVNTEAFF. The whole variable domain, remainder taken from reference TRBV5-1 and TRBJ1-1, is KAGVTQTPRYLIKTRGQQVTLSCSPISGHRSVSWYQQTPGQGLQFLFEYFSETQRNKGNFPGRFSGRQFSNSRSEMNVSTLELGDSALYLCASSLLEGVNTEAFFGQGTRLTVV.

The rearrangement links TRBV10-3 to TRBJ1-2, with a weak D call TRBD1 (6 bases). The CDR3 totals 18 residues. Trimming shortened V by 2 bases and J by 4 bases, and 23 bases separated the two germline ends. Looked up from germline, CDR1 is ENHRY and CDR2 is SYGVKD. The CDR3 DNA sequence: TGTGCCATCAGTGAGATCGGGGACACCGGACACGACCTCTATGGCTACACCTTC. Its protein product is CAISEIGDTGHDLYGYTF.

The chain links TRBV27 to TRBJ1-4, with D perhaps matching TRBD1 (5 bases). The CDR3 runs to 13 residues. Germline V CDR1 and CDR2: MNHEY, SMNVEV (reference sequence). Trimming took 2 bases from V and 15 from J, leaving 16 bases between them. The CDR3: CASSLGWGSPMFF. The CDR3 region has the DNA TGTGCCAGCAGTTTAGGTTGGGGCAGCCCCATGTTTTTT.

J is TRBJ2-3 and V is TRBV7-9; the match to TRBD2 covers 7 bases. This CDR3 spans 15 amino acids. Germline V gene lookup returns CDR1 SEHNR and CDR2 FQNEAQ (reference sequence). Trimming cost V 5 bases and J 6 bases; bases outside gene matches: 11. In DNA form, the CDR3 reads TGTGCCAGCAGCCTAGGGACTACAAGATTTGATACGCAGTATTTT. Translation gives CASSLGTTRFDTQYF. Drawing the rest from reference TRBV7-9 and TRBJ2-3, the complete variable domain is DTGVSQNPRHKITKRGQNVTFRCDPISEHNRLYWYRQTLGQGPEFLTYFQNEAQLEKSRLLSDRFSAERPKGSFSTLEIQRTEQGDSAMYLCASSLGTTRFDTQYFGPGTRLTVL.

This clone was counted only a few times. The chain recombines TRBV1 with TRBJ2-7; the table's D call, TRBD1, has no DNA check behind it. TRBV1 is termed a pseudogene. The CDR3 is 15 residues long. For the CDR3, the DNA is TGCACCAGCAGCCAAAGGTGGGGGCCATCCTACGAGCAGTACTTC. It is translated as CTSSQRWGPSYEQYF.

The J gene is TRBJ2-5, the V gene TRBV9, with 12 bases matching TRBD2. Germline V lookup: CDR1 SGDLS, CDR2 YYNGEE. The V and J ends lost 0 bases and 2 bases, in that order; junction bases with no gene match: 8. The CDR3 consists of 18 residues. The DNA for the CDR3 is TGTGCCAGCAGCGTAGGGACTAGCGGGGCCCCCTTACAAGAGACCCAGTACTTC. As protein: CASSVGTSGAPLQETQYF.

The V and J genes are TRBV4-1 and TRBJ2-2; D call uncertain. Trimming took off 1 base at V and 2 bases at J, with 5 bases between the two ends. The CDR3 consists of 14 residues. Germline-derived CDR1 and CDR2 are MGHRA and YSYEKL. CDR3 sequence: CASSQGPNTGELFF. CDR3 DNA sequence: TGCGCCAGCAGCCAAGGGCCTAACACCGGGGAGCTGTTTTTT.

The chain has TRBV11-2 and TRBJ2-3, with TRBD2 matching over 8 bases. CDR3 size: 15 residues. CDR1 is SGHAT, CDR2 FQNNGV, per germline. V was pared by 3 bases and J by 6 bases, with 8 bases of the junction left unmatched. The CDR3 sequence: CASSFRGGFGDTQYF. CDR3 nucleotides: TGTGCCAGCAGCTTTCGCGGGGGGTTCGGGGATACGCAGTATTTT.

The rearrangement joins TRBV6-1 to TRBJ1-1; D is unresolved. V dropped 2 bases and J dropped 0 bases, with 10 bases sitting between them. This CDR3 has 15 amino acids. Germline V gene sequence: CDR1 MNHNS, CDR2 SASEGT. In nucleotides, the CDR3 is TGTGCCAGCAGTGAATTTCAGAGCATGAACACTGAAGCTTTCTTT. Translation: CASSEFQSMNTEAFF.

V usage is TRBV5-6 and J usage is TRBJ2-5, with D hard to call. The V end lost 6 bases, the J end lost 7 bases, and 16 bases lay between the germline ends. The CDR3 covers 13 residues. CDR1 and CDR2 from the germline V gene are SGHDT and YYEEEE. CDR3 sequence reads: CASTPGRLGTQYF. CDR3 coding DNA: TGTGCCAGCACCCCCGGGCGTTTGGGGACCCAGTACTTC.

This sequence joins TRBV4-1 and TRBJ2-1; 10 bases match TRBD2. This CDR3 contains 20 residues. Germline trimming cut 2 bases from V and 1 base from J; bases unmatched to any gene: 14. CDR1 is MGHRA and CDR2 is YSYEKL in the germline V gene. CDR3 residues: CASSQPVRTSGISSYNEQFF. CDR3 coding DNA: TGCGCCAGCAGCCAACCTGTGAGGACTAGCGGTATCAGTTCCTACAATGAGCAGTTCTTC.

The chain uses TRBV4-1 and TRBJ2-2; TRBD1 matches 9 bases. V lost 0 bases and J lost 3; bases outside the gene matches: 2. Germline V gene lookup returns CDR1 MGHRA and CDR2 YSYEKL. CDR3 length: 16 residues. The CDR3 loop reads CASSQDGTGYTGELFF. The CDR3 nucleotides read TGCGCCAGCAGCCAAGATGGGACAGGGTACACCGGGGAGCTGTTTTTT.